This record concerns one TCR beta chain sequence. Antigen: not known. This CDR3 is built from 15 residues. These data come from a study of CXCR3-negative and CXCR3-positive naive CD8 T cells. The wider study: For each library, about 1.5 +/- 0.3 million TRB reads were obtained, approximately 140 million in total.

Carrying UMI labels, the TRB cDNA libraries were prepared through 5' RACE. TCRdb reprocessed the 5' RACE reads, keeping one entry per CDR3 protein, no DNA. This sample contains around 92,000 distinct CDR3 sequences. Those CD8+ T cells considered naive were CD45RO-CCR7+CD27+CD95-. Regarding the study as a whole: Hydrophobicity was higher for TRB CDR3s found in CXCR3-positive naive cells than in CXCR3-negative naive cells. Both naive subsets showed comparably high diversity, and memory CD8+ cells showed much lower diversity.

What was sequenced was naive CXCR3- CD8+ T cells from blood. Subset here: CD45RO-CCR7+CD27+CD95- naive CD8+ T cells lacking CXCR3 (TNR3-). The receptor comes from a human donor in good health. Some clones in this sample may be carry-over from other donors' samples. The J gene is TRBJ1-5, the V gene TRBV21-1; with no DNA, the TCRdb D assignment of TRBD1 cannot be verified. TRBV21-1 is listed as a pseudogene. The CDR3 spells CASSLKKDPGQPQHF.